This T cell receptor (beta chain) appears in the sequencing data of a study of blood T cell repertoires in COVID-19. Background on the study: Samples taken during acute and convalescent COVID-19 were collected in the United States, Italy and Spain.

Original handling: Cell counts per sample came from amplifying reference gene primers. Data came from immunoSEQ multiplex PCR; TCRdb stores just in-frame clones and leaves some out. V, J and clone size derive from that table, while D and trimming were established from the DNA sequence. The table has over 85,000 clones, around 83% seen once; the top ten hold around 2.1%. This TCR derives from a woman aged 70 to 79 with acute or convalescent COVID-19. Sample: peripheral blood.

As DNA, the CDR3 is TGTGCCAGCAGTTATGGGAGCACTGAAGCTTTCTTT. Encoded protein: CASSYGSTEAFF. The chain is built from TRBV6-5 and TRBJ1-1, with D unclear. This CDR3 region has 12 residues. Germline CDR1 reads MNHEY; CDR2 reads SVGAGI. V was trimmed by 3 bases and J by 4 bases, leaving 6 bases between them.